This is a list of T cell receptor beta chains from one sample in a study of blood T cell repertoires in COVID-19. Profiled with immunoSEQ multiplex PCR; TCRdb holds only in-frame clones, not every one. The sample yields 98,000 or so clones, about four fifths seen once. Sequencing was done on a sample of peripheral blood. The receptor source for this set is an elderly woman with active or convalescent COVID-19. Each CDR3 is given with its conserved first and last residue. D genes are given only for firm matches.

D,J,V,DNA,CDR3
-,TRBJ1-2,TRBV28,TGTGCCAGCAGTTTACCCCTGAGGGCGGGTGGCTACACCTTC,CASSLPLRAGGYTF
-,TRBJ1-2,TRBV27,TGTGCCACCCAAGAGACAGCGGGGCCTAGGAACTATGGCTACACCTTC,CATQETAGPRNYGYTF
-,TRBJ1-1,TRBV28,TGTGCCAGCAGTGAAAGCGGTCTGGGGATTTACCCTTGGGGTACTGAAGCTTTCTTT,CASSESGLGIYPWGTEAFF
-,TRBJ1-2,TRBV7-3,TGTGCCAGCAGCCTCGACAGTAACCTAGGGGGTGGCTACACCTTC,CASSLDSNLGGGYTF
-,TRBJ1-5,TRBV7-9,TGTGCCAGCAGCTGGGGCGGGCCCCAGCATTTT,CASSWGGPQHF
-,TRBJ2-1,TRBV6-5,TGTGCCAGCAGTCCCACGACTAGGACCAATGAGCAGTTCTTC,CASSPTTRTNEQFF
-,TRBJ1-4,TRBV4-1,TGCGCCAGCAGCCAAGCCCGGATCCCCCGCGGGGGATCTTCAACTAATGAAAAACTGTTTTTT,CASSQARIPRGGSSTNEKLFF
-,TRBJ2-5,TRBV6-5,TGTGCCACGAGGGCAGGGGTTAAGGAGACCCAGTACTTC,CATRAGVKETQYF
TRBD1,TRBJ2-2,TRBV6-5,TGTGCCAGCAGTTACGAATCGGGACAGTTTAGCGGGGAGCTGTTTTTT,CASSYESGQFSGELFF
-,TRBJ2-5,TRBV20-1,TGCAGTGCTAGTGCCACACTAGCTAGGCGAGAGACCCAGTACTTC,CSASATLARRETQYF
TRBD1,TRBJ1-1,TRBV15,TGTGCCACCAGCAGTGACAGGGCCCTGAACACTGAAGCTTTCTTT,CATSSDRALNTEAFF